A selection of T cell receptor beta chains follows, all from one sample in a study of response to subunit inactivated influenza vaccine. TCRdb passed the RT-PCR reads through MiXCR, listing each CDR3 protein once. This sample has 530,000 or so distinct CDR3 sequences, with approximately 12% found just once. This material consisted of PBMCs from blood, taken on the day of vaccination. Every receptor here comes from a man between 45 and 60 years old who received an inactivated influenza vaccine. CDR3s include the opening cysteine and the closing phenylalanine or tryptophan. The D gene is left open where the match is weak. Rows give clone size only sometimes, using once, few, many, or a class for an expanded clone.

D gene	clone size	J gene	V gene	CDR3 length	CDR3 DNA	CDR3 protein
TRBD2	few	TRBJ2-3	TRBV7-2	16	TGTGCCAGCATTCTGGGCGGGGGGCCTAGCACAGATACGCAGTATTTT	CASILGGGPSTDTQYF
-	many	TRBJ2-7	TRBV2	12	TGTGCCAGCAGGGATACAGCCTACGAGCAGTACTTC	CASRDTAYEQYF
-	many	TRBJ2-7	TRBV4-3	16	TGCGCCAGCAGCCAAGAGCGGACTCCCCCCCATTACGAGCAGTACTTC	CASSQERTPPHYEQYF
TRBD1	-	TRBJ2-1	TRBV28	20	TGTGCCAGCAGTTACGATACCCTCAACAGGGGGAAGGGGTCCTACAATGAGCAGTTCTTC	CASSYDTLNRGKGSYNEQFF
TRBD1	many	TRBJ2-7	TRBV7-2	15	TGTGCCAGCAGCTTGCTGGGGACAGGGACATACGAGCAGTACTTC	CASSLLGTGTYEQYF
TRBD1	-	TRBJ2-5	TRBV4-2	16	TGTGCCAGCAGCCAAGAGGGGACAGCCAAGCAAGAGACCCAGTACTTC	CASSQEGTAKQETQYF
-	-	TRBJ2-3	TRBV9	15	TGTGCCAGCAGCCGTTCGTCGACTCACACAGATACGCAGTATTTT	CASSRSSTHTDTQYF
-	-	TRBJ2-7	TRBV5-1	14	TGCGCCAGCAGCCCCCCTACTAGTTACTACGAGCAGTACTTC	CASSPPTSYYEQYF
-	-	TRBJ1-5	TRBV27	14	TGTGCCAGCAGTCCACGGGGGCTCAATCAGCCCCAGCATTTT	CASSPRGLNQPQHF
-	-	TRBJ2-2	TRBV24-1	12	TGTGCCACCAGTCCCCCCACCGGGGAGCTGTTTTTT	CATSPPTGELFF
-	few	TRBJ2-7	TRBV12-3/TRBV12-4	16	TGTGCCAGCAGCCCGACAGGCCCCCTATCCGGCTACGAGCAGTACTTC	CASSPTGPLSGYEQYF
TRBD1	-	TRBJ2-3	TRBV4-3	16	TGCGCCAGCAGCCAAAGTATGAACAGGGGAACAGATTCGCAGTATTTT	CASSQSMNRGTDSQYF
TRBD1	many	TRBJ2-7	TRBV20-1	15	TGCAGTGCTAGACTCCCGGGACAGATTTCCTACGAGCAGTACTTC	CSARLPGQISYEQYF
-	few	TRBJ1-6	TRBV4-2	14	TGTGCCAGCAGCCACACAGGGACTGGTTCACCCCTCCACTTT	CASSHTGTGSPLHF
-	many	TRBJ2-1	TRBV5-1	17	TGCGCCAGCAGCGGGGGGAGACCGGTGAGCTCCTACAATGAGCAGTTCTTC	CASSGGRPVSSYNEQFF
TRBD2	many	TRBJ2-1	TRBV4-2	14	TGTGCCAGCGCTCTAGCGGGAGGGAGCGATGAGCAGTTCTTC	CASALAGGSDEQFF
-	-	TRBJ2-1	TRBV20-1	16	TGCAGTGCTAGGGCGCGGCGGCGGGGAAGCAGCAATGAGCAGTTCTTC	CSARARRRGSSNEQFF
-	-	TRBJ2-1	TRBV5-6	17	TGTGCCAGCCAAATCCCCCAGGGGCTAGCAGGTAACAATGAGCAGTTCTTC	CASQIPQGLAGNNEQFF
-	many	TRBJ2-7	TRBV29-1	12	TGCAGCGTCGAACGTCAGGGGACGGGGCAGTACTTC	CSVERQGTGQYF
-	-	TRBJ2-1	TRBV3-1	17	TGTGCCAGCAGCCAAAGACCCAAAGCGACAGAATACAATGAGCAGTTCTTC	CASSQRPKATEYNEQFF
-	few	TRBJ1-6	TRBV9	17	TGTGCCAGCAGCGTATCTGTGGATTCCAACTATAATTCACCCCTCCACTTT	CASSVSVDSNYNSPLHF
TRBD1	-	TRBJ2-1	TRBV24-1	13	TGTGCCACCAGTGATTTAGGGGGCGATGAGCAGTTCTTC	CATSDLGGDEQFF
TRBD2	few	TRBJ2-5	TRBV2	14	TGTGCCAGCAGTGGGACTAGCGGCAAGGTGACCCAGTACTTC	CASSGTSGKVTQYF
-	few	TRBJ2-4	TRBV10-3	14	TGTGCCATCAGTAAGACAGTAGCCAAAAACATTCAGTACTTC	CAISKTVAKNIQYF
-	many	TRBJ1-2	TRBV28	15	TGTGCCAGCAGTACCTTAGGGGAAACTCATGGTGGCTACACCTTC	CASSTLGETHGGYTF
TRBD1	few	TRBJ2-2	TRBV5-1	15	TGCGCCAGCACCGCGGGACAGGGGAACACCGGGGAGCTGTTTTTT	CASTAGQGNTGELFF
-	-	TRBJ1-6	TRBV12-3/TRBV12-4	14	TGTGCCAGCAGCCCGAGTGCGATGAGCTCACCCCTCCACTTT	CASSPSAMSSPLHF
TRBD1	many	TRBJ1-5	TRBV7-2	14	TGTGCCAGCAGCTTGGCGACAGGGGGACAGCCCCAGCATTTT	CASSLATGGQPQHF
-	-	TRBJ2-7	TRBV29-1	13	TGCAGCGTTGGGGGCCAATACCCTACTGAGCAGTACTTC	CSVGGQYPTEQYF
TRBD2	many	TRBJ2-1	TRBV11-3	15	TGTGCCAGCAGCGGTGGCGGGAGGGCGGGCAATGAGCAGTTCTTC	CASSGGGRAGNEQFF
-	many	TRBJ2-2	TRBV6-1	16	TGTGCCAGCAGGCCCCGGCAGATCGCGAACACCGGGGAGCTGTTTTTT	CASRPRQIANTGELFF
TRBD1	few	TRBJ1-5	TRBV6-1	15	TGTGCCAGCATGAGGGCAGGGGGTGGCAATCAGCCCCAGCATTTT	CASMRAGGGNQPQHF
TRBD2	few	TRBJ2-5	TRBV20-1	14	TGCAGTGCTAGAGATGGGAGGGCCCTAGAGACCCAGTACTTC	CSARDGRALETQYF
-	-	TRBJ2-7	TRBV18	13	TGTGCCAGCTCACCGGGGGAAGAGGCCGAGCAGTACTTC	CASSPGEEAEQYF
TRBD2	many	TRBJ2-7	TRBV12-3/TRBV12-4	15	TGCGCCAGCAGCCCGGGACTAGCGGGAGACTACGAGCAGTACTTC	CASSPGLAGDYEQYF
TRBD1	few	TRBJ1-3	TRBV7-8	19	TGTGCCAGCAGCCGCCACCGGGACAGGGGGCGCAGGAGTGGAAACACCATATATTTT	CASSRHRDRGRRSGNTIYF
-	once	TRBJ2-7	TRBV11-2	14	TGTGCCAGCAGCTTAAATAAAGGAACCTACGAGCAGTACTTC	CASSLNKGTYEQYF
TRBD1	-	TRBJ2-1	TRBV4-2	16	TGTGCCAGCAGCCAAGATCTGGGACAGCACCAAAATGAGCAGTTCTTC	CASSQDLGQHQNEQFF
-	few	TRBJ1-4	TRBV6-2/TRBV6-3	14	TGTGCCAGCAGCGGTGGGTCGGTTTATGAAAAACTGTTTTTT	CASSGGSVYEKLFF
-	many	TRBJ2-7	TRBV3-1	15	TGTGCCAGCAGGCTCATTAGACAGAGATCCTACGAGCAGTACTTC	CASRLIRQRSYEQYF
-	few	TRBJ1-2	TRBV4-1	13	TGCGCCAGCAGCATGGAAACTAACTATGGCTACACCTTC	CASSMETNYGYTF
TRBD1	few	TRBJ1-2	TRBV28	13	TGTGCCAGCAGCTCGGGACAGAGATATGGCTACACCTTC	CASSSGQRYGYTF
TRBD2	-	TRBJ2-1	TRBV11-2	15	TGTGCCAGCAGCCCGTTCCTAGCGGGAATCAATGAGCAGTTCTTC	CASSPFLAGINEQFF
-	-	TRBJ1-6	TRBV14	15	TGTGCCAGCAGCCAAGCGGGGGCTGGTAATTCACCCCTCCACTTT	CASSQAGAGNSPLHF
TRBD2	-	TRBJ2-1	TRBV7-6	16	TGTGCCAGCAGCTCGCGGGCACTAGCGGGAAGGAATGAGCAGTTCTTC	CASSSRALAGRNEQFF
TRBD1	many	TRBJ1-5	TRBV12-3/TRBV12-4	17	TGTGCCAGCAGTTTAGGAGACAGGGACGGAGACAATCAGCCCCAGCATTTT	CASSLGDRDGDNQPQHF
-	few	TRBJ1-1	TRBV29-1	13	TGCAGCGTTAGGGGGGGAATGAACACTGAAGCTTTCTTT	CSVRGGMNTEAFF
-	many	TRBJ1-2	TRBV15	14	TGTGCCACCAGTCGAACGGGGTCCACTAGAGGCTACACCTTC	CATSRTGSTRGYTF
-	few	TRBJ2-7	TRBV2	15	TGTGCCAGCAGTTTAATAGGGTCCGACTCCTACGAGCAGTACTTC	CASSLIGSDSYEQYF
TRBD2	few	TRBJ2-2	TRBV4-3	15	TGCGCCAGCAGCCAAGATTTGACTAGCGTCGGGGAGCTGTTTTTT	CASSQDLTSVGELFF
TRBD2	-	TRBJ2-2	TRBV5-1	15	TGCGCCAGCGTCGGGCTAGCGGGGTCTCCCGGGGAGCTGTTTTTT	CASVGLAGSPGELFF
-	-	TRBJ2-7	TRBV28	16	TGTGCCAGCAGTTTAAAATTAGTGGAGGCCTCCTACGAGCAGTACTTC	CASSLKLVEASYEQYF
TRBD1	many	TRBJ1-5	TRBV16	16	TGTGCCAGCAGCCAAACGGGACAGGGTAGCAATCAGCCCCAGCATTTT	CASSQTGQGSNQPQHF
-	-	TRBJ2-1	TRBV6-5	13	TGTGCCAGCAGTTACTCCCGCGACGATCCACAGTTCTTC	CASSYSRDDPQFF
-	many	TRBJ1-1	TRBV4-1	15	TGCGCCAGCAGCCAAGAGGTCGCGGTACTGCCTGAAGCTTTCTTT	CASSQEVAVLPEAFF
-	few	TRBJ1-2	TRBV15	15	TGTGCCACCAGCAGAGATCAGGGGCCAAACTATGGCTACACCTTC	CATSRDQGPNYGYTF